The rows below give T cell receptor beta chains drawn from one sample of a study of CD8 T cells in Susac syndrome. MiXCR was run by TCRdb on the immunoSEQ multiplex PCR reads, yielding one entry per CDR3 protein. The table shows about 400,000 distinct CDR3 sequences, with around 85% occurring only once. Sequenced material: CD8+ T cells from PBMCs. The receptors shown here come from a human donor with multiple sclerosis. The CDR3 runs from the conserved cysteine through the conserved F or W. D genes are given only for firm matches. The listing skips clone size in some rows; elsewhere it reads once, few, many or a size class.

>TRBV6-1|-|-|TRBJ2-2
TGTGCCAGCAGTGCTGGGGACGGCACCGGGGAGCTGTTTTTT
CASSAGDGTGELFF
>TRBV27|-|-|TRBJ2-7
TGTGCCAGCAGTTTATCTATTTTCTACGAGCAGTACTTC
CASSLSIFYEQYF
>TRBV15|TRBD2|-|TRBJ2-7
TGTGCCACCCGGGGGGGGGAAAACTACGAGCAGTACTTC
CATRGGENYEQYF
>TRBV30|-|-|TRBJ2-1
TGTGCCTGGAGAGGAGTAAACAATGAGCAGTTCTTC
CAWRGVNNEQFF
>TRBV9|-|-|TRBJ2-5
TGTGCCAGCAGCGTAGACGGTGGGGGGACCCAGTACTTC
CASSVDGGGTQYF
>TRBV7-9|TRBD1|-|TRBJ2-3
TGTGCCGGCAGCGCGATTCAGGGGGAAACAGATACGCAGTATTTT
CAGSAIQGETDTQYF
>TRBV28|-|-|TRBJ2-2
TGTGCCAGCAGTCTCGCGGGGACATACACCGGGGAGCTGTTTTTT
CASSLAGTYTGELFF
>TRBV7-9|-|-|TRBJ2-1
TGTGCCAGCAGCCAATTCGAGGGGTTTGGAGATGAGCAGTTCTTC
CASSQFEGFGDEQFF
>TRBV24-1|-|-|TRBJ2-1
TGTGCCACCAGTGATCCAAAGGAACCCCCCAATGAGCAGTTCTTC
CATSDPKEPPNEQFF
>TRBV6-5|-|-|TRBJ1-5
TGTGCCAGCAGGGCCAGCACAGGCCGGGATCAGCCCCAGCATTTT
CASRASTGRDQPQHF
>TRBV29-1|TRBD2|-|TRBJ2-2
TGCAGCGCTAGCGGGATAGGTACCGGGGAGCTGTTTTTT
CSASGIGTGELFF
>TRBV27|-|-|TRBJ1-1
TGTGCCAGCAGTTCGGGGCAGTTGAACACTGAAGCTTTCTTT
CASSSGQLNTEAFF
>TRBV24-1|TRBD1|-|TRBJ2-1
TGTGCCACCAGTGGGGGACAGAATTACAATGAGCAGTTCTTC
CATSGGQNYNEQFF
>TRBV27|TRBD1|-|TRBJ2-7
TGTGCCAGCAGTTCGCTCCGGACAGGATTCTACGAGCAGTACTTC
CASSSLRTGFYEQYF
>TRBV20-1|TRBD2|-|TRBJ2-1
TGCAGTACTCCGGGACTAGCGGGGGGGCCTCTCAATGAGCAGTTCTTC
CSTPGLAGGPLNEQFF
>TRBV30|-|-|TRBJ2-5
TGTGCCTGGAGTGTGTACCGGGAGACAGAAACCGGAGAGACCCAGTACTTC
CAWSVYRETETGETQYF
>TRBV3-1|TRBD2|-|TRBJ2-3
TGTGCCAGCAGCCAAGCTAGGAGAGATGAGACTAGCGGGGGAGATACGCAGTATTTT
CASSQARRDETSGGDTQYF
>TRBV3-1|TRBD1|-|TRBJ1-1
TGTGCCAGCAGCCAAGATCAGGGGACAGCCTTGAACACTGAAGCTTTCTTT
CASSQDQGTALNTEAFF
>TRBV19|-|-|TRBJ1-5
TGTGCCAGTAGTCCGATTATACGGGGCCCCAATCAGCCCCAGCATTTT
CASSPIIRGPNQPQHF
>TRBV27|-|-|TRBJ2-4
TGTGCCAGCAGTTTCGCGGAACTAGCCAAAAACATTCAGTACTTC
CASSFAELAKNIQYF
>TRBV27|TRBD2|-|TRBJ2-1
TGTGCCAGCAGTTTCGGACTAGCGACCTACAATGAGCAGTTCTTC
CASSFGLATYNEQFF
>TRBV6-5|-|-|TRBJ1-3
TGTGCCAGCAGTGGTGTAGGGAACACCATATATTTT
CASSGVGNTIYF
>TRBV23-1|TRBD1|-|TRBJ1-5
TGCGCCAACCATACGTCGGGGACAGGGGCCAATCAGCCCCAGCATTTT
CANHTSGTGANQPQHF
>TRBV5-1|TRBD2|-|TRBJ2-1
TGCGCCAGCAGCTGGTGGGGACTAGCGGGAAACAATGAGCAGTTCTTC
CASSWWGLAGNNEQFF
>TRBV6-1|-|few|TRBJ1-6
TGTGCCAGCAGTGAAGCGGACCAGGGGAGTTCACCCCTCCACTTT
CASSEADQGSSPLHF
>TRBV15|-|-|TRBJ2-2
TGTGCCACCAGCAGAGATGGGACGGTTGACGGGGAGCTGTTTTTT
CATSRDGTVDGELFF
>TRBV4-1|TRBD1|-|TRBJ2-1
TGCGCCAGCACCGGACAGGCCGGGGAGCAGTTCTTC
CASTGQAGEQFF
>TRBV20-1|-|-|TRBJ2-7
TGCAGTGCTAGAGAGGCGGATTACGAGCAGAACTTC
CSAREADYEQNF
>TRBV29-1|-|-|TRBJ2-6
TGCAGCGTTGAAGATTGGGTGACCTCTGGGGCCAACGTCCTGACTTTC
CSVEDWVTSGANVLTF
>TRBV7-2|TRBD2|-|TRBJ2-3
TGTGCCAGCAGCTCTCCACTAGCGGGGCTTAGCACAGATACGCAGTATTTT
CASSSPLAGLSTDTQYF
>TRBV27|TRBD2|-|TRBJ2-3
TGTGCCACCGTAGATCTAGCGGGAAGGGCAGATACGCAGTATTTT
CATVDLAGRADTQYF
>TRBV11-2|-|-|TRBJ1-1
TGTGCCAGCAGCTTCCTCCCCACTGAAGCTTTCTTT
CASSFLPTEAFF
>TRBV4-1|-|-|TRBJ1-6
TGCGCCAGCAGCCAAGTTATGGGACGGCCCAATTCACCCCTCCACTTT
CASSQVMGRPNSPLHF
>TRBV7-9|TRBD2|-|TRBJ2-7
TGTGCCAGCAGCTTTTCGACTAGCGGGGACGGCTCCTACGAGCAGTACTTC
CASSFSTSGDGSYEQYF
>TRBV7-9|-|-|TRBJ2-7
TGTGCCAGCAGCTTATACTCATACGAGCAGTACTTC
CASSLYSYEQYF
>TRBV10-3|-|-|TRBJ2-1
TGTGCCATCAGTGAGACTACAGGGACCTATCAGTTCTTC
CAISETTGTYQFF
>TRBV3-1|-|-|TRBJ1-1
TGTGCCAGCAGCTCTCCCTCGCCTGGGACAGCTTTCTTT
CASSSPSPGTAFF
>TRBV29-1|-|-|TRBJ2-7
TGCAGCGTTGGAGGTTTGGGCATCCACGAGCAGTACTTC
CSVGGLGIHEQYF
>TRBV25-1|TRBD1|few|TRBJ2-2
TGTGCCAGCAGTGAACGGGACAGGGGGCTGGTCACCGGGGAGCTGTTTTTT
CASSERDRGLVTGELFF
>TRBV6-2/TRBV6-3|-|-|TRBJ2-7
TGTGCCAGCAGTTACGGTATCCCCTACGAGCAGTACTTC
CASSYGIPYEQYF